The clone carrying this T cell receptor (beta chain) was recorded only once. The entry originates in a study of CD8+ T cells in alopecia areata. Isolated RNA was reverse transcribed into cDNA used as the sequencing template. Only in-frame clones appear in the TCRdb table, and some are missing; sequencing was by immunoSEQ multiplex PCR. Among some 170,000 clones listed, about 55% were seen once. Described treatment: oral pan-JAK inhibitor, 5-10 mg twice daily. This CDR3 contains 15 residues. The junction had 9 bases not matched to a gene; V was cut back by 6 bases and J by 4 bases. CDR1 is LNHDA and CDR2 is SQIVND in the germline V gene (reference sequence).

This TCR was sampled from a human donor with alopecia areata. V and J are TRBV19 and TRBJ1-2, with 9 positions matching TRBD1. The sequences come from CD8+ T cells sorted from blood, collected at week 24, from a patient treated with tofacitinib. DNA for the CDR3: TGTGCCAGTAGCAACCGGGACAGGGCGCCCTATGGCTACACCTTC. This encodes CASSNRDRAPYGYTF.